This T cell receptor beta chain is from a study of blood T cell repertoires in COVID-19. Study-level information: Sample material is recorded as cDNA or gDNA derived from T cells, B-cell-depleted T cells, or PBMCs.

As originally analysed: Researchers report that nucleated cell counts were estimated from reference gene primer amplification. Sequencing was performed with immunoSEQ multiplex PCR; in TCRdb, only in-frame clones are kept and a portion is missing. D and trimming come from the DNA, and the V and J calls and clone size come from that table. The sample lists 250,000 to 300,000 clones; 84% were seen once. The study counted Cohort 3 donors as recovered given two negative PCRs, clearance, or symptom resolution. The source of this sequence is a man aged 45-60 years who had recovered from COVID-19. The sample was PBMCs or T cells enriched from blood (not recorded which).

The DNA for the CDR3 is TGTGCCAGCAGCCATAGCGGGGGGGCCGTCATCGAGCAGTTCTTC. Its protein is CASSHSGGAVIEQFF. The rearrangement links TRBV3-1 (or the pseudogene TRBV3-2) to TRBJ2-1, with TRBD2 identical over 11 bases. CDR1 and CDR2 from the germline V gene are LGHDT and YNNKEL (reference sequence). With V trimmed by 3 bases and J by 10 bases, 8 bases remained unmatched. The CDR3 extends over 15 amino acids.